One sample yielded the 12 T cell receptor beta chains listed below, sequenced in a study of response to subunit inactivated influenza vaccine. TCRdb reprocessed the RT-PCR reads with MiXCR, giving one entry per CDR3 protein. Of approximately 250,000 distinct CDR3 sequences in the sample, 10% to 15% are singletons; the top ten hold about 7.8%. The specimen was non-naive T cells sorted from PBMCs, collected approximately 15 days before vaccination. The receptors were sampled from a man aged 45-60 years who received an inactivated influenza vaccine.

This clonotype was detected a few times. The chain recombines TRBV7-2 with TRBJ2-1; D gene ambiguous. This CDR3 is built from 16 residues. V gave up 0 bases and J gave up 1 base, with 10 bases separating them. CDR1 is SGHTA and CDR2 is FQGNSA in the germline V gene. CDR3 sequence: CASSLAQDPSYNEQFF. CDR3 DNA sequence: TGTGCCAGCAGCTTAGCACAAGACCCTTCCTACAATGAGCAGTTCTTC.

This clonotype has ten or more counts. The V call is TRBV28, the J call TRBJ2-3; TRBD2 matches 10 bases. Germline lookup yields CDR1 MDHEN and CDR2 SYDVKM. The CDR3 totals 14 residues. J lost 4 bases, V lost 5 bases, and 3 bases had no gene match. In nucleotides, the CDR3 is TGTGCCAGCAGTCCCGGGACTAGCGCAGATACGCAGTATTTT. Its translation: CASSPGTSADTQYF.

This sequence joins TRBV9 and TRBJ2-5; tentatively, D is TRBD1 (6 bases). V lost 0 bases to trimming and J lost 2 bases, with 11 bases between them. The CDR3 covers 15 residues. Germline CDR1 reads SGDLS; CDR2 reads YYNGEE. The CDR3 region has the DNA TGTGCCAGCAGCGTAGTAGGGGGTAATCAAGAGACCCAGTACTTC. Amino acids: CASSVVGGNQETQYF.

CDR3 in amino acids: CASSQDLASPETQYF. In nucleotides, the CDR3 is TGCGCCAGCAGCCAAGATTTAGCAAGCCCAGAGACCCAGTACTTC. The chain employs TRBV4-1 and TRBJ2-5; D call uncertain. V lost 0 bases and J lost 4, with 12 bases in between. Germline V gives CDR1 MGHRA, CDR2 YSYEKL. There are 15 residues in the CDR3.

Only a few counts were recorded for this clonotype. The chain combines TRBV6-2 or TRBV6-3 with TRBJ1-2; unclear D gene. The CDR3 length is 14 residues. Germline assignment: CDR1 MNHEY and CDR2 SVGEGT. Trimming left V 2 bases short and J 6 bases short, with 13 bases between. The CDR3 region is CASSYLPIMDGYTF. CDR3 in DNA: TGTGCCAGCAGTTACCTTCCTATAATGGATGGCTACACCTTC.

The table lists this clonotype with many counts. The rearrangement links TRBV20-1 to TRBJ2-6; D ambiguous. This CDR3 is 14 amino acids long. Trimming removed 2 bases at V and 0 bases at J, with 5 bases between. The germline V gene has CDR1 DFQATT and CDR2 SNEGSKA (reference sequence). CDR3 sequence reads: CSARQHSGANVLTF. The CDR3 DNA follows: TGCAGTGCTAGACAGCACTCTGGGGCCAACGTCCTGACTTTC.

Details on this clonotype: This may stem from a read error, because a much larger clone lies one nucleotide away. The chain employs TRBV2 and TRBJ2-2; D unresolved. The CDR3 totals 18 residues. CDR1 and CDR2 from the germline V gene are SNHLY and FYNNEI. CDR3 loop: CACRFDTFSQTNTGELFF. CDR3 nucleotide sequence: TGTGCCTGCAGATTTGACACTTTTAGCCAGACGAACACCGGGGAGCTGTTTTTT.

The CDR3 nucleotides read TGTGCCATCAGTGAGACTAGTGTGGAGACCCAGTACTTC. It specifies CAISETSVETQYF. This chain links TRBV10-3 with TRBJ2-5, with D perhaps matching TRBD2 (5 bases). This CDR3 spans 13 amino acids. V lost 2 bases and J lost 5, with 9 bases in between. The germline CDR1 and CDR2 sequences are ENHRY and SYGVKD.

For the CDR3, the DNA is TGCAGTGCTAGAGATTGGGCTAGCGGGAGGGCTACGAGAGAGACAGATACGCAGTATTTT. It yields the protein CSARDWASGRATRETDTQYF. The chain is built from TRBV20-1 and TRBJ2-3; 12 nucleotides align to TRBD2. Trimming cost V 0 bases and J 3 bases; bases outside gene matches: 16. The CDR3 loop spans 20 amino acids. Germline CDR1 reads DFQATT; CDR2 reads SNEGSKA (reference sequence).

This clonotype was seen at least ten times. The CDR3 sequence is CAWNVWGEKLFF. Here the CDR3 DNA reads TGTGCCTGGAACGTGTGGGGGGAAAAACTGTTTTTT. The rearrangement joins TRBV30 to TRBJ1-4; TRBD1 might be the D (5 bases). The V end lost 4 bases, the J end lost 8 bases, and 11 bases lay between the germline ends. CDR1 GTSNPN and CDR2 SVGIG come from the germline V gene (reference sequence). This CDR3 is built from 12 residues.

This chain joins TRBV6-2 or TRBV6-3 and TRBJ2-1, with 9 bases identical to TRBD1. The CDR3 is 15 residues long. V lost 6 bases to trimming and J lost 6 bases; unmatched junction nucleotides: 9. In germline, CDR1 is MNHEY, CDR2 SVGEGT. CDR3 loop: CASRRDRVSSNEQFF. For the CDR3, the DNA is TGTGCCAGCAGACGGGACAGGGTTTCATCCAATGAGCAGTTCTTC.

This clonotype was counted many times. This sequence joins TRBV6-2 or TRBV6-3 and TRBJ2-6; D not resolved. Germline V gene data show CDR1 as MNHEY and CDR2 as SVGEGT. The germline V and J ends were trimmed by 3 bases and 0 bases, with 6 bases remaining between them. CDR3 size: 15 residues. The CDR3, as DNA: TGTGCCAGCAGTTATCAGTCCTCTGGGGCCAACGTCCTGACTTTC. This encodes CASSYQSSGANVLTF.